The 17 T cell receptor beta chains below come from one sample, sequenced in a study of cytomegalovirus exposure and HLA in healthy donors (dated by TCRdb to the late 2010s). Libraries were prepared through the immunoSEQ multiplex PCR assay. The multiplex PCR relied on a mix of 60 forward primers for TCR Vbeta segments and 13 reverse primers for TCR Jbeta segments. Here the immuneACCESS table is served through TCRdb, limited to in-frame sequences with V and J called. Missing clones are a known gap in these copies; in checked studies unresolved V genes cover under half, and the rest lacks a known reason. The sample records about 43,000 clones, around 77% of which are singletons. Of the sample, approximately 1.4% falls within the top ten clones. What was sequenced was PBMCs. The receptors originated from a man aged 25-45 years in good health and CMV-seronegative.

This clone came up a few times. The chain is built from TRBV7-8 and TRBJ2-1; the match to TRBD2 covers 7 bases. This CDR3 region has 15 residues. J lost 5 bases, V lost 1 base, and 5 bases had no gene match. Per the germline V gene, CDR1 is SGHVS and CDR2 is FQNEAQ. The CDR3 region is CASSLGITSDNEQFF. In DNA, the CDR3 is TGTGCCAGCAGCTTAGGAATTACTAGCGACAATGAGCAGTTCTTC.

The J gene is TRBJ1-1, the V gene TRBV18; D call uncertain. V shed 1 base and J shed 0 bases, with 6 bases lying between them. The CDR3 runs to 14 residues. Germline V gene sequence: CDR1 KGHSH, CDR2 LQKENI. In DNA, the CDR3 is TGTGCCAGCTCACCACGGTCAGTGAACACTGAAGCTTTCTTT. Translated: CASSPRSVNTEAFF.

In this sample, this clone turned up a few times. CDR3: CASSLRTGDNSPLHF. Written as DNA, the CDR3 is TGTGCCAGCAGCTTAAGGACAGGGGACAATTCACCCCTCCACTTT. The chain combines TRBV7-2 with TRBJ1-6; 9 bases fit TRBD1. The germline V gene has CDR1 SGHTA and CDR2 FQGNSA. The CDR3 contains 15 residues. The trim removed 2 bases at V and 7 bases at J, leaving 3 bases unmatched.

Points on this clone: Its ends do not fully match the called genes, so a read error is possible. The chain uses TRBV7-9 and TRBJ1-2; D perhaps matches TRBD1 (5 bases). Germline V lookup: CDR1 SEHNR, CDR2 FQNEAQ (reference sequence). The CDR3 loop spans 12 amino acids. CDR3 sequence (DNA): TGTTCCAGCAGCCGGGACTTTTTGGGCTACACCTTC. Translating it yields CSSSRDFLGYTF.

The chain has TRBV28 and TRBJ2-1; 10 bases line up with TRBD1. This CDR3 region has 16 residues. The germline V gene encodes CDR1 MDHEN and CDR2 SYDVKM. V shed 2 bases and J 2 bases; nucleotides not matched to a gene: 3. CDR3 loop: CASSLGTGVTYNEQFF. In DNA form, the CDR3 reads TGTGCCAGCAGTTTAGGGACAGGGGTCACCTACAATGAGCAGTTCTTC.

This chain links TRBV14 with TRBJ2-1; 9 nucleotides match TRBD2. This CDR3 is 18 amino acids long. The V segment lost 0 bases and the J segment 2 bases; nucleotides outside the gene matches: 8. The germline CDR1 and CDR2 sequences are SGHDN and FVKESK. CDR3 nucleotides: TGTGCCAGCAGCCAAGATGCTTGGGCGGGAGGGCCCTACAATGAGCAGTTCTTC. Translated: CASSQDAWAGGPYNEQFF.

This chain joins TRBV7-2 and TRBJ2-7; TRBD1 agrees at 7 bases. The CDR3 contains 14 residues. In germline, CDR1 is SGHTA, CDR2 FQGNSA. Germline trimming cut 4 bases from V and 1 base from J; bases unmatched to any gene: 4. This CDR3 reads CASSYSTGSYEQYF. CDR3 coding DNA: TGTGCCAGCAGCTATTCGACAGGGTCCTACGAGCAGTACTTC.

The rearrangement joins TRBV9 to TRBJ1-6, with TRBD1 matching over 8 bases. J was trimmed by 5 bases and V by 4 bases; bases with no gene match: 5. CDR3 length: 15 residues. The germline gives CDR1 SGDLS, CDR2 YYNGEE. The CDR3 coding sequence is TGTGCCAGCAGCTACGGGACAGGCAATAATTCACCCCTCCACTTT. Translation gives CASSYGTGNNSPLHF.

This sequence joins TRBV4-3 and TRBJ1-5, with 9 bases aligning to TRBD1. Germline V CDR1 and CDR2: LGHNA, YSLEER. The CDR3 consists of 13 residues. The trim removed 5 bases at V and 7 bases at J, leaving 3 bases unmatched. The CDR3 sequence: CASSWDRAQPQHF. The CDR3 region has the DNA TGCGCCAGCAGCTGGGACAGGGCGCAGCCCCAGCATTTT.

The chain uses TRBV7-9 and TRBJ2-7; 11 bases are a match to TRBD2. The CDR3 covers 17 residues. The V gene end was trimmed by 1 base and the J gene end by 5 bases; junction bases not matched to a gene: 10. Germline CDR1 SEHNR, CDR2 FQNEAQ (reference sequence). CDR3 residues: CASSLELAGVVPHEQYF. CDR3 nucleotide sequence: TGTGCCAGCAGCTTAGAACTAGCGGGAGTTGTCCCCCACGAGCAGTACTTC.

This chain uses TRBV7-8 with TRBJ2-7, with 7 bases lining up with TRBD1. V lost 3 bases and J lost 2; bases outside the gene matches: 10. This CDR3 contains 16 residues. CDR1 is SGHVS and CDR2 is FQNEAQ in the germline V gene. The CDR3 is CASSFEGAGLAYEQYF. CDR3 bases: TGTGCCAGCAGCTTTGAGGGGGCAGGGCTCGCCTACGAGCAGTACTTC.

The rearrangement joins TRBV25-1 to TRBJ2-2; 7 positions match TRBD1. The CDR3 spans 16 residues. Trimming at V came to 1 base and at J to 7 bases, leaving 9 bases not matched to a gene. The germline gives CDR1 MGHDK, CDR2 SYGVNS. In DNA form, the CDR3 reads TGTGCCAGCAGTGAATTAGGGCAGGGGGAGCTCGGGGAGCTGTTTTTT. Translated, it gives CASSELGQGELGELFF.

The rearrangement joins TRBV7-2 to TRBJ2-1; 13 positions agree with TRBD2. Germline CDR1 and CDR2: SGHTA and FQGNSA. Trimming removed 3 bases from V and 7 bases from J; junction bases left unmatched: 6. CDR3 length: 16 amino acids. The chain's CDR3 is CASSFQPGLAGNEQFF. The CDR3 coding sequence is TGTGCCAGCAGCTTCCAACCGGGACTAGCGGGAAATGAGCAGTTCTTC.

The CDR3 here is CASSLTNEQFF. CDR3 coding DNA: TGTGCCAGCTCGCTAACCAATGAGCAGTTCTTC. V usage is TRBV18 and J usage is TRBJ2-1; no clear D gene. V lost 6 bases, J lost 6 bases, and 6 bases lay in between. The CDR3 has 11 residues. Germline loops: CDR1 KGHSH, CDR2 LQKENI.

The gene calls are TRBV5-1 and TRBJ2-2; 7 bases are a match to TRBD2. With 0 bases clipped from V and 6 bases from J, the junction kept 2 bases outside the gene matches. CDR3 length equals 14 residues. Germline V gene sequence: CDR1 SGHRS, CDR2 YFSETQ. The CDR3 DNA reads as TGCGCCAGCAGCTTGGTGGCGGGGGCCGGGGAGCTGTTTTTT. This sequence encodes CASSLVAGAGELFF.

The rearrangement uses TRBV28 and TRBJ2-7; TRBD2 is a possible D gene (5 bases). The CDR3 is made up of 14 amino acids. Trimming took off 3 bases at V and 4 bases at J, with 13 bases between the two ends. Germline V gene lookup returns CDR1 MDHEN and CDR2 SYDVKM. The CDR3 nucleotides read TGTGCCAGCAGTTTGACGGTAACGGGATACGAGCAGTACTTC. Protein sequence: CASSLTVTGYEQYF.

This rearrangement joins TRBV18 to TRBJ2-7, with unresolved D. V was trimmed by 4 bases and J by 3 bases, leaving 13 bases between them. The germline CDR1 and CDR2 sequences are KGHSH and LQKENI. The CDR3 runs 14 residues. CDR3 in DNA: TGTGCCAGCTCACGAAGTGACAAGATCTACGAGCAGTACTTC. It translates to CASSRSDKIYEQYF.